The clone carrying this TCR beta chain was found a few times. This CDR3 comprises 15 residues. CDR1 and CDR2 (germline): MNHEY, SMNVEV (reference sequence). Trimming shortened V by 5 bases and J by 8 bases, and 18 bases separated the two germline ends. This sample was taken from a study of T cells in Graves' hyperthyroidism and ophthalmopathy. It was RNA transcripts that yielded the amplified TCR beta CDR3 regions. The TCR CDR3 first-round RT-PCR relied on the HTBI primer set. TCRdb processed the multiplex PCR reads anew with MiXCR; each CDR3 protein has one entry. The sample lists around 190,000 distinct CDR3 sequences, 17% occurring once. Patients aged 18 to 65 with hyperthyroidism were newly diagnosed, with duration under 2 months.

Sample: blood. This receptor was identified in a woman aged 45-60 years with Graves' hyperthyroidism. V gene TRBV27 combines with J gene TRBJ1-4; D possibly corresponds to TRBD1 (6 bases). The CDR3 spells CASSPDRPGREKLFF. CDR3 coding DNA: TGTGCCAGCAGTCCTGACAGGCCCGGGCGGGAAAAACTGTTTTTT.